Described below is a single T cell receptor (beta chain) sequence and its context. The CDR3 runs 15 residues. CDR1 is SEHNR, CDR2 FQNEAQ, per germline (reference sequence). Trimming left V 5 bases short and J 0 bases short, with 14 bases between. The record originates from a study of blood T cell repertoires in COVID-19. The overall study: The analysed material was cDNA or gDNA that came from T cells, B-cell-depleted T cells, or PBMCs.

The authors' processing: Reference gene primer amplification yielded estimated nucleated cell counts. Only in-frame clones appear in the TCRdb table, and some are missing; sequencing was by immunoSEQ multiplex PCR. The V and J calls and clone size come from that table; D and trimming were worked out from the DNA. In the table there are around 390,000 clones, around nine tenths of which are singletons. Participants reported their clinical history, and cohort assignment relied on those reports. The chain combines TRBV7-9 with TRBJ2-7; D possibly corresponds to TRBD1 (5 bases). The sample was PBMCs or T cells enriched from blood (not recorded which). The sequence derives from a woman aged 45-65 years who had recovered from COVID-19. CDR3 loop: CASSPQGSHSYEQYF. The CDR3 DNA sequence: TGTGCCAGCAGCCCGCAGGGATCGCACTCCTACGAGCAGTACTTC. The variable domain in full, with the rest retrieved from reference TRBV7-9 and TRBJ2-7, is DTGVSQNPRHKITKRGQNVTFRCDPISEHNRLYWYRQTLGQGPEFLTYFQNEAQLEKSRLLSDRFSAERPKGSFSTLEIQRTEQGDSAMYLCASSPQGSHSYEQYFGPGTRLTVT.